These T cell receptor beta chains were read from a single sample in a study of blood T cells in healthy people across ages. TCRdb fed the 5' RACE reads into MiXCR, producing one record per CDR3 protein. Of 700,000 to 900,000 distinct CDR3 sequences listed, 20% to 30% are singletons. The sample also formed part of further work on T cells of mothers and their children.

The sequenced sample was blood. These receptors originate from a boy aged 5-17 years in good health. The CDR3 runs from the conserved cysteine through the conserved F or W.

v_call cdr3_aa
TRBV7-3 CASSLSPTGRDTQYF
TRBV4-1 CASSQTDYYEQYF
TRBV7-3 CASSLTTSWETQYF
TRBV13 CASSPASWTATTDTQYF
TRBV12-3/TRBV12-4 CASSFGGASTEAFF
TRBV28 CASSLELADTDTQYF
TRBV10-3 CAISESSGGPDTQYF
TRBV20-1 CSVNDRGDYGYTF
TRBV20-1 CSARDRGLPTDTQYF
TRBV18 CASSPRMGDPYGGYEQYF
TRBV10-3 CAISESGGNTEAFF
TRBV15 CATSSLGGGPEKLFF
TRBV6-1 CASRSGEGVNQPQHF
TRBV2 CASTRSAGGQETQYF
TRBV28 CASMRLQGGELFF
TRBV30 CAWSYTDTQYF
TRBV29-1 CSVGEGPSTDTQYF
TRBV11-2 CASNLGTSSGNEQFF
TRBV4-1 CASSQKGRRRETQYF
TRBV15 CATSRDGPSGGSSGNTIYF
TRBV4-2 CASSQLGNFARTQYF
TRBV20-1 CSAPLWVGKNIQYF
TRBV19 CASSGSGQASYEQYF
TRBV5-1 CASNTRGGGYEQYF
TRBV7-9 CASSTTHLGGEDTEAFF
TRBV2 CASQKGPLGETQYF
TRBV4-2 CASSRVSGELFF
TRBV10-3 CASRTGPGELFF
TRBV20-1 CSAPTGYEQYF
TRBV14 CASSHRRGSFYEQYF
TRBV7-3 CASSLTDATNEKLFF
TRBV5-1 CASSLGEGRTEAFF
TRBV6-5 CASGFGTDTQYF
TRBV20-1 CSAPRGRAQYF
TRBV2 CASTDRDGGRRKIQYF
TRBV4-3 CASSQTVLAGRSYEQYF
TRBV12-3/TRBV12-4 CASSLWSAIAKNIQYF
TRBV2 CASGEGQETQYF
TRBV5-6 CASAVGGRSKEQYF
TRBV6-1 CASSDGRSNQPQHF
TRBV28 CASRVSSSTNEKLFF
TRBV6-6 CASRGPLQETQYF
TRBV28 CDSRTGVLGEGYTF
TRBV20-1 CSASSGTGLNTGELFF
TRBV29-1 CSVGQGYRETQYF
TRBV24-1 CATSDAGTTNEKLFF
TRBV7-2 CASRPVAGGPETQYF
TRBV6-2/TRBV6-3 CASSNPSRRHEQFF
TRBV10-3 CAISPWDGPYEQYF
TRBV24-1 CANLARDNNEQFF
TRBV7-2 CASSHRPSMREQYF
TRBV15 CATSRAGQDSIYEQYF
TRBV4-1 CASSQAPTGRGTEAFF
TRBV6-1 CASSPSRAHGGTDTQYF
TRBV25-1 CASRNSGLGEKLFF
TRBV12-3/TRBV12-4 CASSTGTGEETQYF
TRBV5-1 CASSSPRTQETQYF
TRBV6-1 CASSREGGVRLPTDTQYF
TRBV7-9 CASTGEGHEQHF
TRBV9 CASSRTSQELFF